The 28 T cell receptor beta chains given below trace back to one sample, sequenced in a study of cytotoxic CD8 clonotypes in ibrutinib-treated CLL. Method: immunoSEQ multiplex PCR; TCRdb's copy keeps in-frame clones and lacks some. The repertoire holds some 130,000 clones, with around 90% as singletons. Sequencing was performed on PBMCs, taken after 12 months of ibrutinib treatment. The receptors derive from a human donor with chronic lymphocytic leukemia.

V and J are TRBV7-8 and TRBJ2-3, with no clear D. Germline CDR1 reads SGHVS; CDR2 reads FQNEAQ. This CDR3 has 13 amino acids. V lost 10 bases to trimming and J lost 0 bases, with 11 bases between them. CDR3 sequence (DNA): TGTGCCACCCGGGTCTCTAGCACAGATACGCAGTATTTT. The encoded protein is CATRVSSTDTQYF.

The chain is built from TRBV27 and TRBJ1-1; TRBD1 matches at 7 bases. The CDR3 sequence is 16 residues long. V was pared by 1 base and J by 4 bases, with 9 bases of the junction left unmatched. Germline-derived CDR1 and CDR2 are MNHEY and SMNVEV (reference sequence). CDR3 sequence: CASSLLSRTGLTEAFF. The CDR3 DNA reads TGTGCCAGCAGTTTATTATCTAGGACAGGACTCACTGAAGCTTTCTTT.

The table lists this clone with a few counts. This rearrangement joins TRBV14 to TRBJ1-1; TRBD1 is a possible D gene (6 bases). The V end was cut by 4 bases, the J end by 5 bases, with 14 bases between. The CDR3 has 14 residues. Germline V gene data show CDR1 as SGHDN and CDR2 as FVKESK. The CDR3 bases are TGTGCCAGCAGCCCGCAAGGGGGTTTGACTGAAGCTTTCTTT. Encoded protein: CASSPQGGLTEAFF.

The J gene is TRBJ1-2, the V gene TRBV7-2; TRBD1 aligns across 7 bases. V shed 2 bases and J 2 bases; nucleotides not matched to a gene: 14. The germline V gene encodes CDR1 SGHTA and CDR2 FQGNSA. CDR3 length: 18 amino acids. This CDR3 is CASSLHPRMTGSNYGYTF. Here the CDR3 DNA reads TGTGCCAGCAGCTTACACCCTAGGATGACAGGGAGCAACTATGGCTACACCTTC.

The chain combines TRBV25-1 with TRBJ1-1; D is uncertain. Germline assignment: CDR1 MGHDK and CDR2 SYGVNS. This CDR3 is built from 14 residues. Deletions cut 2 bases from V and 1 base from J, with 8 bases between. The CDR3 nucleotides read TGTGCCAGCAGTGAAGGGGTAGGGAACACTGAAGCTTTCTTT. Amino acid sequence: CASSEGVGNTEAFF.

The chain has TRBV2 and TRBJ1-2; D not certain. Deletions cut 11 bases from V and 8 bases from J, with 24 bases between. Germline lookup yields CDR1 SNHLY and CDR2 FYNNEI. This CDR3 has 14 residues. CDR3 nucleotide sequence: TGTGCCTCACATCCCGGGTCTCTCGGGCAAGGCTACACCTTC. The encoded protein is CASHPGSLGQGYTF.

The chain employs TRBV19 and TRBJ2-1; possible D gene TRBD1, 6 bases. Trimming left V 7 bases short and J 4 bases short, with 29 bases between. CDR1 is LNHDA and CDR2 is SQIVND in the germline V gene (reference sequence). CDR3 length: 19 residues. The CDR3 DNA reads TGTGCCAGTATCACCGGGCGGCTGACAGGCCGCAGGAGGTACAATGAGCAGTTCTTC. It encodes CASITGRLTGRRRYNEQFF.

This chain uses TRBV30 with TRBJ2-5; D is unresolved. Trimming pared 4 bases from V and 5 bases from J, leaving 17 bases between. This CDR3 spans 14 amino acids. The germline V gene encodes CDR1 GTSNPN and CDR2 SVGIG (reference sequence). The CDR3 DNA reads TGTGCCTGGACTCCTCCCCCGTTCGGTGAGACCCAGTACTTC. Translated: CAWTPPPFGETQYF.

V usage is TRBV10-3 and J usage is TRBJ2-2, with 9 bases that match TRBD2. The CDR3 runs 14 residues. Losses at the gene ends were 6 bases for V and 3 bases for J; bases not matched to a gene: 2. Germline CDR1 reads ENHRY; CDR2 reads SYGVKD. The DNA for the CDR3 is TGTGCCATCAGGACTAGCGGAGACACCGGGGAGCTGTTTTTT. This gives the protein CAIRTSGDTGELFF.

The chain carries TRBV28 and TRBJ1-1, with a weak D call TRBD1 (6 bases). Germline loops: CDR1 MDHEN, CDR2 SYDVKM. This CDR3 has 14 residues. V was clipped by 3 bases and J by 3 bases, with 11 bases between them. This chain's CDR3 is CASSFRGQDTEAFF. As DNA, the CDR3 is TGTGCCAGCAGTTTCAGGGGTCAGGACACTGAAGCTTTCTTT.

Here the CDR3 reads CASSLPGAEQYF. The CDR3 bases are TGCGCCAGCAGCTTACCAGGTGCCGAGCAGTACTTC. The chain uses TRBV5-1 and TRBJ2-7; no clear D gene. With 2 bases removed from V and 6 bases from J, the gap between germline ends came to 9 bases. This CDR3 has 12 residues. Germline CDR1 SGHRS, CDR2 YFSETQ.

The J gene is TRBJ1-5, the V gene TRBV7-9, with D hard to call. CDR1 is SEHNR, CDR2 FQNEAQ, per germline (reference sequence). Trimming cost V 3 bases and J 3 bases, with 3 bases left between them. CDR3 length: 12 amino acids. CDR3 DNA sequence: TGTGCCAGCAGCTTCACCAATCAGCCCCAGCATTTT. Encoded protein: CASSFTNQPQHF.

V and J are TRBV19 and TRBJ1-5; 7 bases map to TRBD1. CDR3 length equals 14 residues. With V trimmed by 4 bases and J by 3 bases, 3 bases remained unmatched. Germline V gene sequence: CDR1 LNHDA, CDR2 SQIVND (reference sequence). The CDR3, as DNA: TGTGCCAGTAGTAATACAGGGGCCAATCAGCCCCAGCATTTT. Amino acids: CASSNTGANQPQHF.

The rearrangement joins TRBV27 to TRBJ1-5, with TRBD1 matching 12 bases. Trimming removed 0 bases from V and 3 bases from J; junction bases left unmatched: 6. This CDR3 has 18 residues. Germline CDR1 MNHEY, CDR2 SMNVEV (reference sequence). The CDR3: CASSLSAGTGGPNQPQHF. CDR3 in DNA: TGTGCCAGCAGTTTATCGGCCGGGACAGGGGGCCCCAATCAGCCCCAGCATTTT.

The J gene is TRBJ1-1, the V gene TRBV18, with D maybe TRBD1 (6 bases). Trimming pared 6 bases from V and 1 base from J, leaving 12 bases between. Germline CDR1 and CDR2: KGHSH and LQKENI. The CDR3 loop spans 14 amino acids. CDR3 amino acids: CASSPDRQNTEAFF. The CDR3 DNA sequence: TGTGCCAGCTCTCCGGACAGACAGAACACTGAAGCTTTCTTT.

The chain couples TRBV7-9 to TRBJ1-5; D possibly corresponds to TRBD1 (6 bases). The germline V gene encodes CDR1 SEHNR and CDR2 FQNEAQ (reference sequence). The CDR3 is made up of 13 amino acids. The V and J ends lost 3 bases and 6 bases respectively, with 9 bases between them. The CDR3 sequence is CASSLEGGQPQHF. CDR3 coding DNA: TGTGCCAGCAGCTTGGAGGGGGGTCAGCCCCAGCATTTT.

The genes are TRBV18 and TRBJ2-7; 8 bases agree with TRBD1. Germline V lookup: CDR1 KGHSH, CDR2 LQKENI. The CDR3 runs to 14 residues. V shed 3 bases and J 3 bases; nucleotides not matched to a gene: 4. The CDR3 DNA sequence: TGTGCCAGCTCACCGCGACAGGGGTTCTACGAGCAGTACTTC. Translated: CASSPRQGFYEQYF. Full variable domain (remainder filled in from reference TRBV18 and TRBJ2-7): NAGVMQNPRHLVRRRGQEARLRCSPMKGHSHVYWYRQLPEEGLKFMVYLQKENIIDESGMPKERFSAEFPKEGPSILRIQQVVRGDSAAYFCASSPRQGFYEQYFGPGTRLTVT.

The rearrangement uses TRBV28 and TRBJ1-2; TRBD1 matches 7 bases. Germline V CDR1 and CDR2: MDHEN, SYDVKM. CDR3 size: 14 residues. Trimming at V came to 4 bases and at J to 3 bases, leaving 5 bases not matched to a gene. For the CDR3, the DNA is TGTGCCAGCAGTTCGACCGACAGGGACTATGGCTACACCTTC. It translates to CASSSTDRDYGYTF.

This clone showed up just once. The chain recombines TRBV19 with TRBJ2-1; D is ambiguous. This CDR3 comprises 13 residues. V gave up 3 bases and J gave up 4 bases, with 7 bases separating them. Germline V gives CDR1 LNHDA, CDR2 SQIVND (reference sequence). This CDR3 is CASSMVVYNEQFF. The CDR3, as DNA: TGTGCCAGTAGTATGGTAGTTTACAATGAGCAGTTCTTC.

The chain couples TRBV11-1 to TRBJ2-5, with D perhaps being TRBD1 or TRBD2 (5 bases each). CDR3 size: 17 residues. Germline CDR1 is SGHAT and CDR2 is FQDESV (reference sequence). V was shortened by 2 bases and J by 2 bases, with 18 bases between the two germline ends. CDR3 residues: CASSLLPQGRYQETQYF. The CDR3, as DNA: TGTGCCAGCAGCTTACTACCCCAGGGACGGTATCAAGAGACCCAGTACTTC.

V is TRBV19 and J is TRBJ2-7, with TRBD2 identical over 9 bases. The V gene's germline CDR1 is LNHDA and CDR2 SQIVND (reference sequence). Unmatched junction bases numbered 12, after V lost 8 bases and J lost 4 bases. The length of the CDR3 is 15 residues. The CDR3, as DNA: TGTGCCAGTGGAGAAGCGGGAGGATCGATTTACGAGCAGTACTTC. This encodes CASGEAGGSIYEQYF.

The chain joins TRBV7-3 to TRBJ2-5; 14 bases align to TRBD2. The CDR3 has 16 amino acids. From germline, CDR1 is SGHTA and CDR2 FQGTGA. V lost 5 bases, J lost 3 bases, and 5 bases stayed unmatched. The CDR3 loop is CASSPSGLAGEETQYF. CDR3 bases: TGTGCCAGCAGCCCCTCGGGACTAGCGGGAGAAGAGACCCAGTACTTC.

This rearrangement joins TRBV25-1 to TRBJ1-3; no clear D. Germline V gives CDR1 MGHDK, CDR2 SYGVNS. Between the trimmed V and J ends, which lost 11 bases and 0 bases, there was a span of 11 bases. The CDR3 loop spans 13 amino acids. The CDR3 here is CAGPGNSGNTIYF. The CDR3 region has the DNA TGTGCCGGCCCCGGGAACTCTGGAAACACCATATATTTT.

The rearrangement uses TRBV27 and TRBJ2-7, with 11 bases matching TRBD1. Trimming at V came to 6 bases and at J to 4 bases, leaving 8 bases not matched to a gene. CDR3 length: 15 amino acids. Germline V gives CDR1 MNHEY, CDR2 SMNVEV (reference sequence). CDR3 amino acids: CASSGQGQGVYEQYF. The CDR3 nucleotides read TGTGCCAGCAGCGGACAGGGACAGGGGGTGTACGAGCAGTACTTC.

This clone came up once. The chain recombines TRBV15 with TRBJ1-4; a possible D gene is TRBD1 (5 bases). Germline CDR1 LNHNV, CDR2 YYDKDF (reference sequence). Trimming stripped 3 bases from V and 0 bases from J, with 11 bases between. This CDR3 is 16 amino acids long. Here the CDR3 reads CATSSRAGATNEKLFF. Here the CDR3 DNA reads TGTGCCACCAGCAGCAGGGCGGGGGCAACTAATGAAAAACTGTTTTTT.

The J gene is TRBJ2-1, the V gene TRBV5-1; TRBD2 matches 7 bases. This CDR3 contains 16 residues. CDR1 is SGHRS and CDR2 is YFSETQ in the germline V gene. The CDR3 DNA is TGCGTGAGCAGCCTCTCAGCGGGAATACCGCACAATGAGCAGTTCTTC. It yields the protein CVSSLSAGIPHNEQFF. Together with reference TRBV5-1 and TRBJ2-1, the CDR3 gives the full variable domain: KAGVTQTPRYLIKTRGQQVTLSCSPISGHRSVSWYQQTPGQGLQFLFEYFSETQRNKGNFPGRFSGRQFSNSRSEMNVSTLELGDSALYLCVSSLSAGIPHNEQFFGPGTRLTVL.

A remark on this clone: The junction shows a germline mismatch at one end, possibly a read error. The rearrangement links TRBV7-7 to TRBJ2-7; 8 nucleotides match TRBD2. This CDR3 is built from 14 residues. Germline values: CDR1 SSHAT, CDR2 FNYEAQ (reference sequence). DNA of the CDR3: TGTGCTAGCAGCCCGGGACTAGGTCCCCACGAGCAGTACTTC. The encoded protein is CASSPGLGPHEQYF.

CDR3 residues: CATPIIAKNIQYF. The CDR3 nucleotides are TGTGCCACCCCCATTATCGCCAAAAACATTCAGTACTTC. The chain has TRBV19 and TRBJ2-4; no firm D call. CDR1 LNHDA and CDR2 SQIVND come from the germline V gene (reference sequence). This CDR3 contains 13 residues. Trimming shortened V by 10 bases and J by 1 base, and 11 bases separated the two germline ends.